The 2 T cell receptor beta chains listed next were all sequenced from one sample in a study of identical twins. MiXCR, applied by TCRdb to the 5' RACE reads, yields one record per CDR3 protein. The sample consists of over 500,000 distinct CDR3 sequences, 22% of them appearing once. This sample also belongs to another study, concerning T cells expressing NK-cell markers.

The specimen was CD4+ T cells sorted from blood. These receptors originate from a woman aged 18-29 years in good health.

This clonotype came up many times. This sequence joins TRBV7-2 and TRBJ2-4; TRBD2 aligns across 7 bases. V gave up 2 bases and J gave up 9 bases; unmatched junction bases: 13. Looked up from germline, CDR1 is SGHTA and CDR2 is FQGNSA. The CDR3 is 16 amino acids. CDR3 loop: CASSLRIRAGGSIQYF. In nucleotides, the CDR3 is TGTGCCAGCAGCTTAAGAATACGGGCCGGCGGGAGCATTCAGTACTTC.

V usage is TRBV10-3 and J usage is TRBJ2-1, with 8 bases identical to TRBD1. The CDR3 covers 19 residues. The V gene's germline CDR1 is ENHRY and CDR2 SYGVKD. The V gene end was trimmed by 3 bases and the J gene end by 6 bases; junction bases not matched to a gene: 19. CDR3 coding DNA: TGTGCCATCAGTGAACACCGGGACAGGTTCGGTGTGGCGGTCAATGAGCAGTTCTTC. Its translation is CAISEHRDRFGVAVNEQFF.